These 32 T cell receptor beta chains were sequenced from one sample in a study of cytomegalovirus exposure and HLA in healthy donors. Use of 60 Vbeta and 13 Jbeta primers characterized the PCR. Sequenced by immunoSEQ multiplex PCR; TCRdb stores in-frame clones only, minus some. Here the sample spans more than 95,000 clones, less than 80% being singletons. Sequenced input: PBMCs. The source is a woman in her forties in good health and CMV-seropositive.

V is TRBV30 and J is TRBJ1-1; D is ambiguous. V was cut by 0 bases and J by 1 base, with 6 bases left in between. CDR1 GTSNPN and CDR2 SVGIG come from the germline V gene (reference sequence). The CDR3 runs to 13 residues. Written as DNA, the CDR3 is TGTGCCTGGAGTGTACCAGGGAACACTGAAGCTTTCTTT. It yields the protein CAWSVPGNTEAFF.

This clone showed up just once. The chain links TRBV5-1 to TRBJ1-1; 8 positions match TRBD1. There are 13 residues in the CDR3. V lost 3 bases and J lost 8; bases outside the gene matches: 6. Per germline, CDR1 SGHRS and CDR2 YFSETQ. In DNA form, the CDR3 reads TGCGCCAGCAGCTCGGGGACAGGCCACGAAGCTTTCTTT. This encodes CASSSGTGHEAFF.

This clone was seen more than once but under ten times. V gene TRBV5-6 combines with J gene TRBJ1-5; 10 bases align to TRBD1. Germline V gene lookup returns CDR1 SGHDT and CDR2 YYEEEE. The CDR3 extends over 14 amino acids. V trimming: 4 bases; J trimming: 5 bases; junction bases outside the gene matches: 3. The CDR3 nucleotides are TGTGCCAGCAGCGACAGGGGGCATGATCAGCCCCAGCATTTT. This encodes CASSDRGHDQPQHF.

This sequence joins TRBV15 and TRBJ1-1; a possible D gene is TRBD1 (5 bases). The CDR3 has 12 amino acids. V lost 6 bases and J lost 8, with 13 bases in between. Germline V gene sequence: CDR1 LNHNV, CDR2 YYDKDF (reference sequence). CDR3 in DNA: TGTGCCACCAGGGTTGGGGGAGGGGAAGCTTTCTTT. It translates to CATRVGGGEAFF.

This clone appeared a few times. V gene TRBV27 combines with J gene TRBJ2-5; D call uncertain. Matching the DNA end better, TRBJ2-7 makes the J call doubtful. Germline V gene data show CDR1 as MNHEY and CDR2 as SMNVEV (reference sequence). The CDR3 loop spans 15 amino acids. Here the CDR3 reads CASRPRLKPLYEQYF. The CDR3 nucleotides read TGTGCCAGCAGACCCCGACTGAAACCCCTCTACGAGCAGTACTTC.

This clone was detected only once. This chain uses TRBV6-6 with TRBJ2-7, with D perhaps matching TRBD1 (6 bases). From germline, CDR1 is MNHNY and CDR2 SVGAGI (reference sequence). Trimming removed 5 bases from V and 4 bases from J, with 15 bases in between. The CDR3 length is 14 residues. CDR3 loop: CASSTGTPDYEQYF. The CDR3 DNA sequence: TGTGCCAGCAGTACCGGGACACCGGATTACGAGCAGTACTTC.

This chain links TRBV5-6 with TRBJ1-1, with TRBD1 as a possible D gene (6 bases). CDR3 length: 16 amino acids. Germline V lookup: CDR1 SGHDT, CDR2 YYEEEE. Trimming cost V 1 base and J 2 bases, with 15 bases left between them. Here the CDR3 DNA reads TGTGCCAGCAGCTTGAAAGCGGCAGGGGTTAACACTGAAGCTTTCTTT. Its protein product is CASSLKAAGVNTEAFF.

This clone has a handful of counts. The DNA of the CDR3 is TGTGCCAGCAGCAGAGAGACAGGGAAGGGGGGTAAGCAGTACTTC. This gives the protein CASSRETGKGGKQYF. This chain links TRBV7-9 with TRBJ2-7, with a possible D match to TRBD1 (7 bases). CDR1 is SEHNR and CDR2 is FQNEAQ in the germline V gene (reference sequence). The CDR3 sequence is 15 residues long. V was clipped by 5 bases and J by 8 bases, with 22 bases between them.

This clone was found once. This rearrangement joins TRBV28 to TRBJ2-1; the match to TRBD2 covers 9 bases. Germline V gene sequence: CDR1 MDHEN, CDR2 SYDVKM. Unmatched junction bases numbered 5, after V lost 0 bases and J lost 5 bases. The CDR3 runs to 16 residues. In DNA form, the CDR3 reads TGTGCCAGCAGTTTATGGGCTAGCGGGAATAACAATGAGCAGTTCTTC. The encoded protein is CASSLWASGNNNEQFF.

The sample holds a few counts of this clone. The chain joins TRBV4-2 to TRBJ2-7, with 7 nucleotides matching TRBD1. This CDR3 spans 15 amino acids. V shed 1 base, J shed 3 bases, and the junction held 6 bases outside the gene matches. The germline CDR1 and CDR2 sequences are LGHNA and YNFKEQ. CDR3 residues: CASSQGRDSFYEQYF. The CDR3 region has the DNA TGTGCCAGCAGCCAAGGAAGGGACAGCTTCTACGAGCAGTACTTC.

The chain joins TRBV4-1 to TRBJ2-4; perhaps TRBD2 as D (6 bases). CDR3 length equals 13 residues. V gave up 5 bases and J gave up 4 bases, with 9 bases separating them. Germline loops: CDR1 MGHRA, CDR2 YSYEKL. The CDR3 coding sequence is TGCGCCAGCAGCTCTGGGGGGAAAAACATTCAGTACTTC. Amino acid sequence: CASSSGGKNIQYF.

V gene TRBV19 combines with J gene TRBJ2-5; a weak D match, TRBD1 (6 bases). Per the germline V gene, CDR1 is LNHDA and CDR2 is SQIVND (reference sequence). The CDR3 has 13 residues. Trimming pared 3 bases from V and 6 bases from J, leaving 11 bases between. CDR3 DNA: TGTGCCAGTAGTATGGGGGCCTCGAAGACCCAGTACTTC. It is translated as CASSMGASKTQYF.

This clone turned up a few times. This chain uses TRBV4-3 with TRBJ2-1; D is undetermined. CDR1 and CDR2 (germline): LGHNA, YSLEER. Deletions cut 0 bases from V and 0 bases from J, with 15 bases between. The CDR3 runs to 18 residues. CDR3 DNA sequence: TGCGCCAGCAGCCAAGATGCAACCGACTCCGACTCCTACAATGAGCAGTTCTTC. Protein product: CASSQDATDSDSYNEQFF.

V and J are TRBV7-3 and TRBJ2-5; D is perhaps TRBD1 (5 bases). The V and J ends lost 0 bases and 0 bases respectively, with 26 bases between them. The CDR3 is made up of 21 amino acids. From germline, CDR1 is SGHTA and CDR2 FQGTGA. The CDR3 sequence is CASSLTSFQVGVTKYQETQYF. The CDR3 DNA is TGTGCCAGCAGCTTAACGTCATTCCAAGTAGGGGTCACAAAGTACCAAGAGACCCAGTACTTC.

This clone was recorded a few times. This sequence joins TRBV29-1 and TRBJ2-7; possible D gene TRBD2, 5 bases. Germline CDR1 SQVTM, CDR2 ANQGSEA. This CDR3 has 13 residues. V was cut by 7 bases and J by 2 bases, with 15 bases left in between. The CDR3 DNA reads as TGCAGCGCAGCGAAAGCGGTGACCTACGAGCAGTACTTC. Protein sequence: CSAAKAVTYEQYF.

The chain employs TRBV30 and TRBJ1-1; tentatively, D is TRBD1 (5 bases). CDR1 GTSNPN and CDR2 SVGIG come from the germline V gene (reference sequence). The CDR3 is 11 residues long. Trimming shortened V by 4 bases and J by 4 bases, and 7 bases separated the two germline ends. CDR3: CAWTGRTEAFF. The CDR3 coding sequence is TGTGCCTGGACAGGGCGCACTGAAGCTTTCTTT.

As DNA, the CDR3 is TGTGCCAGCAGCCTGGCCAGCCCCCGGATGCAGGGGGCTAGCGGCTACACCTTC. Amino acids: CASSLASPRMQGASGYTF. The chain is built from TRBV5-5 and TRBJ1-2, with TRBD1 identical over 8 bases. The CDR3 is made up of 18 amino acids. Germline loops: CDR1 SGHKS, CDR2 YYEKEE (reference sequence). Trimming at V came to 4 bases and at J to 8 bases, leaving 22 bases not matched to a gene.

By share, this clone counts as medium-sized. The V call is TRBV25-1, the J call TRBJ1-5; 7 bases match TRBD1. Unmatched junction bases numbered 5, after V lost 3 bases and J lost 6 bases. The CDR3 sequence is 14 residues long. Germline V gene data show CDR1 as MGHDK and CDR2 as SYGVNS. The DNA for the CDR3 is TGTGCCAGCAGTGATCCAGGGGGAAGTCAGCCCCAGCATTTT. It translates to CASSDPGGSQPQHF.

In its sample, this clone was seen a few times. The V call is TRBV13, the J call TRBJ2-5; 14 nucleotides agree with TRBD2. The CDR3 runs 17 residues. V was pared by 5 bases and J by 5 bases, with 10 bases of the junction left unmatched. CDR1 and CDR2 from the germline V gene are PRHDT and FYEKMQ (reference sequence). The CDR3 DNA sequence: TGTGCCAGCAGCCCGGGACTAGCGGGAGAGGCCAGGGAGACCCAGTACTTC. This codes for CASSPGLAGEARETQYF.

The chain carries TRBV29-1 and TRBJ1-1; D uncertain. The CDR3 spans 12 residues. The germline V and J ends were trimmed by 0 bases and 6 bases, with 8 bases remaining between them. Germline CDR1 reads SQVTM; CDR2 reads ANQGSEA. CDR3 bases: TGCAGCGTTGAAGACCGGGAGCCTGAAGCTTTCTTT. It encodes CSVEDREPEAFF.

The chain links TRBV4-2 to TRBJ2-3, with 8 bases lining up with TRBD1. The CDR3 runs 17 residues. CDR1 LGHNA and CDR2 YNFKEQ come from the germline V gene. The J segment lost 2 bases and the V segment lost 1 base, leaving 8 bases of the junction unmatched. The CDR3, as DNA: TGTGCCAGCAGCCAAGGAGGACAGGGTTATAACACAGATACGCAGTATTTT. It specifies CASSQGGQGYNTDTQYF.

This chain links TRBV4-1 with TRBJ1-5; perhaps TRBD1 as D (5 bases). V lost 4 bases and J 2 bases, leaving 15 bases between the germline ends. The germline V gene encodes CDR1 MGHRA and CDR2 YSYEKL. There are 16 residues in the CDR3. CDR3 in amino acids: CASSRGPLRGNQPQHF. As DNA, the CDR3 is TGCGCCAGCAGCCGTGGGCCGCTCAGGGGCAATCAGCCCCAGCATTTT.

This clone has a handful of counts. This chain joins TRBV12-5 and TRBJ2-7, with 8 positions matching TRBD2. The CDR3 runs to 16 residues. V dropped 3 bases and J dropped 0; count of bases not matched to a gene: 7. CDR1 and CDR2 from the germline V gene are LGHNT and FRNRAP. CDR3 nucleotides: TGTGCTAGTGGTTTACGAACTAGCGGTTACTCCTACGAGCAGTACTTC. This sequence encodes CASGLRTSGYSYEQYF.

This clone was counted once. CDR3 loop: CSVRGVGPLGPKNIQYF. Written as DNA, the CDR3 is TGCAGCGTCCGGGGGGTGGGCCCTCTAGGACCCAAAAACATTCAGTACTTC. The V and J genes are TRBV29-1 and TRBJ2-4; 7 nucleotides match TRBD2. Germline V gives CDR1 SQVTM, CDR2 ANQGSEA. V shed 6 bases and J 2 bases; nucleotides not matched to a gene: 16. CDR3 size: 17 residues.

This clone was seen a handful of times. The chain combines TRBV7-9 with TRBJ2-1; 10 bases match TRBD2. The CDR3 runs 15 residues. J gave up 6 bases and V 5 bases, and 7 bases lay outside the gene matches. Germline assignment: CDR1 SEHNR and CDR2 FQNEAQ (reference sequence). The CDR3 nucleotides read TGTGCCAGCAGCGCCAGCGGGAGGGCCGTCAATGAGCAGTTCTTC. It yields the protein CASSASGRAVNEQFF.

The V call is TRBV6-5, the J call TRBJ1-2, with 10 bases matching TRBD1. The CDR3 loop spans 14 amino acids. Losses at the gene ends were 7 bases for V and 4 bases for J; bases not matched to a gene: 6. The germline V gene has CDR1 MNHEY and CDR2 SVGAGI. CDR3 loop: CASTRGTGVYGYTF. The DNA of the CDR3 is TGTGCCAGCACTAGGGGGACAGGGGTCTATGGCTACACCTTC.

CDR3 sequence reads: CASSQLGNTEAFF. CDR3 DNA sequence: TGTGCCAGCAGCCAACTAGGGAACACTGAAGCTTTCTTT. The rearrangement joins TRBV7-2 to TRBJ1-1; D call uncertain. Trimming shortened V by 5 bases and J by 1 base, and 8 bases separated the two germline ends. The CDR3 runs 13 residues. Germline values: CDR1 SGHTA, CDR2 FQGNSA. The full variable domain, completed using reference TRBV7-2 and TRBJ1-1, is GAGVSQSPSNKVTEKGKDVELRCDPISGHTALYWYRQSLGQGLEFLIYFQGNSAPDKSGLPSDRFSAERTGGSVSTLTIQRTQQEDSAVYLCASSQLGNTEAFFGQGTRLTVV.

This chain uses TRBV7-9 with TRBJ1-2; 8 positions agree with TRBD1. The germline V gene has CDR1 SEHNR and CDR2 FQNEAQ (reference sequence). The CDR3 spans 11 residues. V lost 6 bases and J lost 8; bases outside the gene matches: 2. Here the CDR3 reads CASRTGVGYTF. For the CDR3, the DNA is TGTGCCAGCAGGACAGGGGTCGGCTACACCTTC.

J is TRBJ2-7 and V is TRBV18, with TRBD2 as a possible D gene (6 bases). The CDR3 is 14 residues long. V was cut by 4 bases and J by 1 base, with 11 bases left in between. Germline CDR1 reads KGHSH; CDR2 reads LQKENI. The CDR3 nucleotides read TGTGCCAGCTCACTCCTGGAGGGGTCCTACGAGCAGTACTTC. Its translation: CASSLLEGSYEQYF.

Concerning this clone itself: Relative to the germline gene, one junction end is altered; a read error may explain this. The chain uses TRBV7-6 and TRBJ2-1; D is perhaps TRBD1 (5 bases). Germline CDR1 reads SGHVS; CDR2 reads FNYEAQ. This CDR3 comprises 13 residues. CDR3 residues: CASSLGAYNEQFF. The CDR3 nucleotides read TGTGCCAGCAGTTTAGGGGCTTACAATGAGCAGTTCTTC.

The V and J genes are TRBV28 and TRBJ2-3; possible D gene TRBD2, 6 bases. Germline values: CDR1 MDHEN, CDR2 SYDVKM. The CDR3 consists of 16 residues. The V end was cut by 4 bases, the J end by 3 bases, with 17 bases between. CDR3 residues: CASSYPPGSYTDTQYF. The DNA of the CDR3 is TGTGCCAGCAGTTATCCCCCCGGGAGTTATACAGATACGCAGTATTTT.

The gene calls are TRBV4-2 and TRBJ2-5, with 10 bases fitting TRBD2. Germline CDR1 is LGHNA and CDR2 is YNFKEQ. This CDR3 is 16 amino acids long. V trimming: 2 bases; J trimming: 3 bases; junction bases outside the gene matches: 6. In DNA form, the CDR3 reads TGTGCCAGCAGCCAACACACTAGCGGGGAAAAAGAGACCCAGTACTTC. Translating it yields CASSQHTSGEKETQYF.